This T cell receptor beta chain is from a study of cytomegalovirus exposure and HLA in healthy donors. Study-level background: The same platform was used for the roughly 130 validation repertoires and the roughly 700 first-cohort repertoires, a later analysis reported. Notes on the study in general: A list of around 160 TCR beta chains associated with cytomegalovirus was given.

In the case of this clone: Its specificity is not known.

V lost 2 bases, J lost 5 bases, and 18 bases lay in between. The germline CDR1 and CDR2 sequences are MNHNY and SVGAGI (reference sequence). The CDR3 consists of 16 residues. Generated by immunoSEQ multiplex PCR, the TCRdb table keeps only in-frame clones and is missing some. The sample holds about 120,000 clones, about 84% seen once. Sequencing used PBMCs. The rearrangement joins TRBV6-6 to TRBJ1-1; the D gene is possibly TRBD1 (5 bases). This clonotype was sampled from a woman aged 30 to 39 in good health and CMV-seronegative. CDR3 region: CASSYALLSKGTEAFF. DNA of the CDR3: TGTGCCAGCAGTTACGCTTTGCTGTCTAAGGGGACTGAAGCTTTCTTT.